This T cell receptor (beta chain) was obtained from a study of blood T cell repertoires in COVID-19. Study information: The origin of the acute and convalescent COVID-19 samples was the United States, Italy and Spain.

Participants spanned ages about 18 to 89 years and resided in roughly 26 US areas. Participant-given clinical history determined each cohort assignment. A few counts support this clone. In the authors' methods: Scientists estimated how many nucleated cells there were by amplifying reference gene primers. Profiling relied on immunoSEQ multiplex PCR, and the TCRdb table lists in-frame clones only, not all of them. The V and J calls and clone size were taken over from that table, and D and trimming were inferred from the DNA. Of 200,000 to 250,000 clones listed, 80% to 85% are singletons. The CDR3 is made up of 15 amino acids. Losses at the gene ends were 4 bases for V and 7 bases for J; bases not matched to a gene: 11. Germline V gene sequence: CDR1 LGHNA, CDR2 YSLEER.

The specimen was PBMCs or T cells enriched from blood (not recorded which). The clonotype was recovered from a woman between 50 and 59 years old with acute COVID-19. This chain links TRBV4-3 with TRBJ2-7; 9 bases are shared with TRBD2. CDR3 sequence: CASSPESGGLGEQYF. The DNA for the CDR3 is TGCGCCAGCAGCCCAGAAAGCGGGGGGCTGGGGGAGCAGTACTTC.